This T cell receptor (beta chain) is drawn from a study of T cells after yellow fever vaccination. Whole-study context: Researchers used SMART-Seq v4 Ultra Low Input to prepare fractions that had low cell numbers.

UMIs were added to TCR cDNA along with a universal primer site when it was made by 5'RACE template switching. TCRdb redid the calling of the 5' RACE reads with MiXCR, one entry per CDR3 protein. This sample carries 200,000 to 250,000 distinct CDR3 sequences, roughly 3.3% of them seen once, and the ten largest clones take around 3.2%. CDR3 length: 17 residues. The V segment lost 7 bases and the J segment 5 bases; nucleotides outside the gene matches: 14. This receptor was taken from a man between 18 and 35 years old who received the YFV17D yellow fever vaccine. The chain combines TRBV12-3 or TRBV12-4 with TRBJ2-4, with TRBD1 identical over 10 bases. The sequences come from CD4+ T cells sorted from PBMCs, collected 10 days after the yellow fever booster vaccination. The DNA of the CDR3 is TGTGCCAGCACTTTCACGCCGGGACAGGGGACTCAAAACATTCAGTACTTC. Amino acid sequence: CASTFTPGQGTQNIQYF.